A selection of T cell receptor beta chains follows, all from one sample in a study of T cells expressing NK-cell markers. TCRdb reprocessed the 5' RACE reads, keeping one entry per CDR3 protein, no DNA. Its clone listing holds 120,000 to 150,000 distinct CDR3 sequences. Sequencing was done on a sample of blood T cells: a sorted CD56 or NKG2C T cell subset, CD4+ or CD8+ T cells, or bulk PBMC T cells (not recorded which). All receptors come from a man between 18 and 29 years old in good health. Each CDR3 is given with its conserved first and last residue.

J	length	V	CDR3
TRBJ2-3	17	TRBV4-1	CASSQAPLAGGTDTQYF
TRBJ2-5	14	TRBV20-1	CSTTRTSGQETQYF
TRBJ1-1	14	TRBV27	CASSLPSTGTEAFF
TRBJ2-7	14	TRBV9	CASSATSGMYEQYF
TRBJ2-3	14	TRBV7-9	CASSPRPSGDTQYF
TRBJ2-2	14	TRBV3-1	CASSQAWGSGELFF
TRBJ2-1	17	TRBV3-1	CASSQERGLAVYYEQFF
TRBJ2-7	16	TRBV27	CASSLGVVAGTYEQYF
TRBJ2-1	15	TRBV6-5	CASSYSSNRDNEQFF
TRBJ2-5	16	TRBV7-9	CASSLVGEGGLETQYF
TRBJ1-1	12	TRBV6-2/TRBV6-3	CASSRGSAEAFF
TRBJ1-3	15	TRBV19	CASMPGTGAGNTIYF
TRBJ2-7	14	TRBV9	CASSRAGGSYEQYF
TRBJ1-5	15	TRBV5-1	CASSLDGTQYQPQHF
TRBJ2-1	12	TRBV24-1	CATSDFGTEQFF
TRBJ2-1	18	TRBV29-1	CSVGELAGRKSSYNEQFF
TRBJ2-3	16	TRBV19	CASSTELAGGLLTQYF
TRBJ2-5	12	TRBV25-1	CASSGGSGTQYF
TRBJ2-1	14	TRBV5-6	CASSLASGTNEQFF
TRBJ2-1	12	TRBV7-9	CASSLVEGEQFF
TRBJ2-1	13	TRBV6-1	CATASTGNNEQFF
TRBJ2-5	15	TRBV30	CAWSWASGRQETQYF
TRBJ2-1	15	TRBV3-1	CASSQVATSYNEQFF
TRBJ1-1	14	TRBV12-3/TRBV12-4	CASTLEGGGTEAFF
TRBJ2-1	15	TRBV5-5	CASSLVLAGVGEQFF
TRBJ2-1	13	TRBV7-9	CASSLPGTSEQFF
TRBJ2-5	17	TRBV7-2	CASSSEVLGQPQETQYF
TRBJ1-1	13	TRBV29-1	CSVIVDRGLLAFF
TRBJ1-1	15	TRBV12-3/TRBV12-4	CASSPTRADRAEAFF